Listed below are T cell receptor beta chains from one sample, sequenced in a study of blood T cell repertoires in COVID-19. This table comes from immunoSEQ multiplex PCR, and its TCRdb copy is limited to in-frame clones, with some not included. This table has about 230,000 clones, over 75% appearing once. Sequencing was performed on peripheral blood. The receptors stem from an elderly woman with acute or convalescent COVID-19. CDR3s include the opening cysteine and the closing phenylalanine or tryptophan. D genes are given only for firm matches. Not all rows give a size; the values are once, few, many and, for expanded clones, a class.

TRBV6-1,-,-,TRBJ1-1,CASSEDGRDTEAFF,TGTGCCAGCAGTGAAGATGGGCGGGACACTGAAGCTTTCTTT
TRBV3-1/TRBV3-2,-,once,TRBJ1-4,CASSPSTVANEKLFF,TGTGCCAGCAGCCCTTCGACAGTGGCTAATGAAAAACTGTTTTTT
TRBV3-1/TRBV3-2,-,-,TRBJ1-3,CASSQEGAGAAGNTIYF,TGTGCCAGCAGCCAAGAAGGAGCGGGGGCCGCTGGAAACACCATATATTTT
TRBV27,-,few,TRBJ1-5,CASSSGLQYNQPQHF,TGTGCCAGCAGTTCGGGACTCCAATACAATCAGCCCCAGCATTTT
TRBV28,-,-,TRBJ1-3,CASSFGQRNTIYF,TGTGCCAGCAGTTTTGGGCAGAGAAACACCATATATTTT
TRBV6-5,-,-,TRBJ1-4,CASSYIQPGEKLFF,TGTGCCAGCAGTTACATACAGCCGGGGGAAAAACTGTTTTTT
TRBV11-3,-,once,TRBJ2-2,CASSLGGGVSGELFF,TGTGCCAGCAGCTTAGGAGGAGGGGTGTCAGGGGAGCTGTTTTTT
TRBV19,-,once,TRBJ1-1,CASTTGGREAFF,TGTGCCAGTACCACCGGTGGGCGTGAAGCTTTCTTT
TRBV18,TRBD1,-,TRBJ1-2,CASSLRDRDYYGYTF,TGTGCCAGCTCACTCCGGGACAGAGACTACTATGGCTACACCTTC
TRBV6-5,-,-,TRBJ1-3,CASSYGTPGNTIYF,TGTGCCAGCAGTTACGGGACACCTGGAAACACCATATATTTT
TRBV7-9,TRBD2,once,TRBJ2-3,CASSLVGLAGGTQYF,TGTGCCAGCAGCTTAGTGGGACTAGCGGGAGGTACGCAGTATTTT
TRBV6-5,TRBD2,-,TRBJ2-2,CASRGLAGGTGELFF,TGTGCCAGCAGGGGACTAGCGGGAGGAACCGGGGAGCTGTTTTTT
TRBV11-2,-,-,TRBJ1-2,CASSLETVNYGYTF,TGTGCCAGCAGCTTAGAGACAGTCAACTATGGCTACACCTTC
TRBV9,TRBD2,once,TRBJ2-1,CASSVGSGRWDNEQFF,TGTGCCAGCAGCGTAGGAAGCGGGAGATGGGACAATGAGCAGTTCTTC
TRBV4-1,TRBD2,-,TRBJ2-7,CASSHPSGGTYEQYF,TGCGCCAGCAGCCATCCTAGCGGGGGGACCTACGAGCAGTACTTC
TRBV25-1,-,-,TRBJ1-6,CASSESAGKSPLHF,TGTGCCAGCAGTGAATCGGCAGGGAAATCACCCCTCCACTTT
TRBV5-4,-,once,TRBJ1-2,CASSLGGQALGYTF,TGTGCCAGCAGCTTGGGAGGGCAGGCATTAGGCTACACCTTC
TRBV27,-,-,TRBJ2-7,CASSLSGPGEQYF,TGTGCCAGCAGTTTATCCGGCCCGGGAGAGCAGTACTTC
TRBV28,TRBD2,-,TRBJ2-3,CASRHALAGGPGVDTQYF,TGTGCCAGCAGACACGCACTAGCGGGAGGGCCTGGGGTAGATACGCAGTATTTT
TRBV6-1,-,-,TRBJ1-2,CASSEALGGVGYTF,TGTGCCAGCAGTGAGGCCCTGGGAGGGGTCGGCTACACCTTC
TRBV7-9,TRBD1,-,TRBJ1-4,CASDRVDEKLFF,TGTGCCAGCGACAGGGTGGATGAAAAACTGTTTTTT
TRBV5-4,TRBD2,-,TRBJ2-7,CASRPGTSGVSYEQYF,TGTGCCAGCAGACCCGGGACTAGCGGGGTCTCCTACGAGCAGTACTTC
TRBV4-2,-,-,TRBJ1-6,CASSREPGLKNSPLHF,TGTGCCAGCAGCCGGGAGCCGGGACTGAAGAACTCACCCCTCCACTTT
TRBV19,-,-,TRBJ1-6,CASSSTENYNSPLHF,TGTGCCAGTAGTTCCACTGAGAACTATAATTCACCCCTCCACTTT